The 9 T cell receptor beta chains below come from one sample, sequenced in a study of T cell repertoires in cytomegalovirus infection. In TCRdb, the reads were re-called with MiXCR into one record per CDR3 protein. The table shows around 180,000 distinct CDR3 sequences, with approximately 30% occurring only once. Sequences were obtained from PBMCs. All receptors come from a human donor in good health (CMV status not recorded). Some clones in this sample may be carry-over from other donors' samples.

J is TRBJ1-1 and V is TRBV11-2, with D perhaps TRBD1 (5 bases). Between the trimmed V and J ends, which lost 4 bases and 7 bases, there was a span of 19 bases. CDR3 size: 15 residues. Germline CDR1 reads SGHAT; CDR2 reads FQNNGV. CDR3 coding DNA: TGTGCCAGCAGCTCCTACGACAGCAACGAGTATGAAGCTTTCTTT. Translated: CASSSYDSNEYEAFF.

A single count supports this clonotype. A read error may be the cause here, since a much bigger clone is one base away. The chain employs TRBV7-8 and TRBJ2-1; 7 bases line up with TRBD1. The V gene's germline CDR1 is SGHVS and CDR2 FQNEAQ. CDR3 length equals 17 residues. CDR3: CASSLSPRGNSYNKQFF. The CDR3 DNA is TGTGCCAGCAGCTTATCACCCAGGGGGAATTCCTACAATAAGCAGTTCTTC. The variable domain in full, with the rest retrieved from reference TRBV7-8 and TRBJ2-1, is GAGVSQSPRYKVAKRGQDVALRCDPISGHVSLFWYQQALGQGPEFLTYFQNEAQLDKSGLPSDRFFAERPEGSVSTLKIQRTQQEDSAVYLCASSLSPRGNSYNKQFFGPGTRLTVL.

This clonotype came up many times. The V call is TRBV7-6, the J call TRBJ1-5; maybe TRBD1 (5 bases). The CDR3 is 15 residues long. V gave up 1 base and J gave up 4 bases, with 11 bases separating them. The germline V gene encodes CDR1 SGHVS and CDR2 FNYEAQ. CDR3 protein: CASSLGGDPNQPQHF. Here the CDR3 DNA reads TGTGCCAGCAGCTTAGGGGGGGACCCAAATCAGCCCCAGCATTTT.

This clonotype was seen a few times. The gene calls are TRBV7-6 and TRBJ2-7; possibly TRBD1 or TRBD2 for D (5 bases each). V lost 5 bases and J lost 6, with 17 bases in between. Germline V gene sequence: CDR1 SGHVS, CDR2 FNYEAQ. This CDR3 is 14 amino acids long. DNA of the CDR3: TGTGCCAGCAGCATAACCGGGACGATCCTCGAGCAGTACTTC. Encoded protein: CASSITGTILEQYF.

This clonotype was observed at least ten times. The chain is built from TRBV7-2 and TRBJ2-3; no definite D call. This CDR3 contains 11 residues. The germline gives CDR1 SGHTA, CDR2 FQGNSA. V was clipped by 4 bases and J by 6 bases, with 5 bases between them. This CDR3 is CASSYGDTQYF. CDR3 bases: TGTGCCAGCAGCTATGGCGATACGCAGTATTTT. Variable domain in full (rest from reference TRBV7-2 and TRBJ2-3): GAGVSQSPSNKVTEKGKDVELRCDPISGHTALYWYRQSLGQGLEFLIYFQGNSAPDKSGLPSDRFSAERTGGSVSTLTIQRTQQEDSAVYLCASSYGDTQYFGPGTRLTVL.

This clonotype has a count of ten or more. The rearrangement links TRBV5-1 to TRBJ2-5, with D hard to call. CDR1 is SGHRS and CDR2 is YFSETQ in the germline V gene. The CDR3 runs 12 residues. V was shortened by 0 bases and J by 5 bases, with 5 bases between the two germline ends. The CDR3 nucleotides are TGCGCCAGCAGCTTGGGGTTGGAGACCCAGTACTTC. This sequence encodes CASSLGLETQYF.

Concerning this clonotype itself: This may be a read error: a much more frequent sequence differs by one nucleotide. This sequence joins TRBV29-1 and TRBJ2-3; D ambiguous. The CDR3 totals 15 residues. The V end was cut by 0 bases, the J end by 0 bases, with 10 bases between. The V gene's germline CDR1 is SQVTM and CDR2 ANQGSEA. The CDR3 sequence: CSVEELYRSTDTQYF. The CDR3 region has the DNA TGCAGCGTTGAAGAACTATACAGAAGCACAGATACGCAGTATTTT.

In this sample, this clonotype turned up many times. The chain couples TRBV7-2 to TRBJ1-6, with D maybe TRBD1 (6 bases). The germline V gene encodes CDR1 SGHTA and CDR2 FQGNSA. V lost 5 bases and J lost 2, with 16 bases in between. The CDR3 extends over 17 amino acids. CDR3 sequence (DNA): TGTGCCAGCAGCGCGGGGGCTACCCGGGCCTATAATTCACCCCTCCACTTT. Protein product: CASSAGATRAYNSPLHF.

This clonotype was counted between two and nine times. The CDR3 DNA reads as TGTGCCAGCAGTCCGACAGGGGGTGAGAATGAGCAGTTCTTC. Protein: CASSPTGGENEQFF. V usage is TRBV12-3 or TRBV12-4 and J usage is TRBJ2-1; 9 bases are a match to TRBD1. Unmatched junction bases numbered 6, after V lost 5 bases and J lost 7 bases. There are 14 residues in the CDR3.